This T cell receptor (beta chain) was retrieved from a study of blood T cell repertoires in COVID-19. Authors' methods: Reference gene primer amplification gave nucleated cell count estimates. The protocol was immunoSEQ multiplex PCR, while the TCRdb copy is restricted to in-frame clones and leaves out a portion. V and J calls plus clone size are reproduced from that table; the DNA served to infer D and trimming. The sample lists some 350,000 clones; more than 75% were seen once. CDR3 length equals 16 residues. The germline V gene encodes CDR1 SGHDT and CDR2 YYEEEE. The germline V and J ends were trimmed by 4 bases and 3 bases, with 17 bases remaining between them.

This chain connects TRBV5-6 to TRBJ1-5; D might be TRBD1 (5 bases). The specimen was peripheral blood. This TCR came from a woman between 45 and 65 years old with COVID-19, enrolled during active disease. The chain's CDR3 is CASSLSGRGFNQPQHF. In DNA, the CDR3 is TGTGCCAGCAGCCTCTCGGGGAGGGGCTTCAATCAGCCCCAGCATTTT. The full variable domain, with the rest looked up from reference TRBV5-6 and TRBJ1-5, is DAGVTQSPTHLIKTRGQQVTLRCSPKSGHDTVSWYQQALGQGPQFIFQYYEEEERQRGNFPDRFSGHQFPNYSSELNVNALLLGDSALYLCASSLSGRGFNQPQHFGDGTRLSIL.